This TCR beta chain was retrieved from a study of cytomegalovirus exposure and HLA in healthy donors. Findings and caveats of the study: The availability of immune exposure information extended only to CMV serostatus. In a later analysis, parvovirus B19, influenza, CMV and Epstein-Barr virus appeared linked to several top co-occurrence clusters.

With 1 base removed from V and 4 bases from J, the gap between germline ends came to 9 bases. From germline, CDR1 is SEHNR and CDR2 FQNEAQ (reference sequence). The CDR3 extends over 14 amino acids. With 60 Vbeta and 13 Jbeta primers, the PCR was carried out. Using immunoSEQ multiplex PCR, the repertoire was profiled, and TCRdb retains in-frame clones only, with some absent. This sample has roughly 110,000 clones, with more than 65% found just once. Points on this clone: Its antigen is not identified.

Nominally healthy donors provided the samples, though records likely missed some immune exposures. The V and J genes are TRBV7-9 and TRBJ2-3; tentative D call: TRBD2 (5 bases). The sequence derives from a boy aged 5 to 17 in good health and CMV-seronegative. The sample taken for sequencing was PBMCs. CDR3 sequence: CASSLGLAADTQYF. The CDR3 nucleotides are TGTGCCAGCAGCTTAGGGCTAGCCGCAGATACGCAGTATTTT.